Here is one T cell receptor (beta chain) with its context. This entry belongs to a study of monozygotic twins with inflammatory bowel disease. This CDR3 comprises 13 residues. Germline loops: CDR1 SGHTA, CDR2 FQGNSA. TCRdb re-called the 5' RACE reads, yielding one record per CDR3 amino acid sequence without DNA. In all, the sample yields approximately 150,000 distinct CDR3 sequences. This sequence joins TRBV7-2 and TRBJ2-5; the TCRdb D gene call, TRBD1, has no DNA to confirm it. The receptor was derived from a human donor with ulcerative colitis or Crohn's disease, or a healthy co-twin of an affected twin (not recorded which). Sequencing was performed on blood. This chain's CDR3 is CASSPGTQETQYF.